This section outlines one TCR beta chain sequence together with its context. Its antigen is currently unknown. The data derive from a study of CD4 T cells in relation to SARS-CoV-2 and coronaviruses. Study findings and constraints: Crossreactivity was assessed only for spike protein, not other viral proteins. Memory recall responses, not primary responses primed in culture, are what the assay detects.

TCRdb keeps only in-frame clones here, not all; method: immunoSEQ multiplex PCR. This sample has approximately 31,000 clones, with around three quarters found just once. This sequence originates from an adult with COVID-19. The sample was memory CD4+ T cells from PBMCs, cultured in vitro.

In nucleotides, the CDR3 is TGCGCCAGCAGCTTGGGTGTATCGGTAGGAAACTACGAGCAGTACTTC. It translates to CASSLGVSVGNYEQYF. The chain combines TRBV5-1 with TRBJ2-7, with D unresolved. CDR1 is SGHRS, CDR2 YFSETQ, per germline. V was shortened by 0 bases and J by 3 bases, with 16 bases between the two germline ends. The CDR3 is 16 residues long.